The 4 T cell receptor beta chains presented below share a single source sample, sequenced in a study of early T cells in non-severe SARS-CoV-2 infection. Using its own MiXCR run on the 5' RACE reads, TCRdb lists one record per CDR3 protein. This repertoire shows fewer than 35,000 distinct CDR3 sequences, approximately 5% found once; its top ten account for around 5%. The sample taken for sequencing was whole blood. These receptors were collected from an adult who was a healthcare worker with PCR-confirmed SARS-CoV-2 infection or an uninfected control (not recorded which).

The table lists this clonotype with a few counts. The chain joins TRBV5-1 to TRBJ1-1; no definite D call. The CDR3 spans 13 residues. V was shortened by 3 bases and J by 0 bases, with 6 bases between the two germline ends. Per germline, CDR1 SGHRS and CDR2 YFSETQ. The CDR3 sequence: CASSSAMNTEAFF. The DNA for the CDR3 is TGCGCCAGCAGCTCGGCCATGAACACTGAAGCTTTCTTT.

This clonotype occurred many times. V gene TRBV6-5 combines with J gene TRBJ1-2, with D hard to call. CDR1 MNHEY and CDR2 SVGAGI come from the germline V gene. The germline V and J ends were trimmed by 7 bases and 6 bases, with 9 bases remaining between them. This CDR3 contains 11 residues. The CDR3 here is CASIGINGYTF. Here the CDR3 DNA reads TGTGCCAGCATTGGCATCAATGGCTACACCTTC.

The chain has TRBV7-8 and TRBJ2-7, with 8 positions matching TRBD1. Germline V gene lookup returns CDR1 SGHVS and CDR2 FQNEAQ. This CDR3 is 16 amino acids long. Unmatched junction bases numbered 14, after V lost 5 bases and J lost 5 bases. The CDR3 DNA reads TGTGCCAGCAGCGCAAGGTACCGGGACAGGATTAACGAGCAGTACTTC. Translation gives CASSARYRDRINEQYF.

Only a few counts were recorded for this clonotype. The V call is TRBV18, the J call TRBJ1-5, with D perhaps TRBD1 (5 bases). CDR1 is KGHSH and CDR2 is LQKENI in the germline V gene. The CDR3 contains 15 residues. Trimming left V 2 bases short and J 6 bases short, with 14 bases between. The CDR3 sequence is CASSPSGGLAQPQHF. The CDR3, as DNA: TGTGCCAGCTCACCAAGTGGGGGGTTGGCTCAGCCCCAGCATTTT.